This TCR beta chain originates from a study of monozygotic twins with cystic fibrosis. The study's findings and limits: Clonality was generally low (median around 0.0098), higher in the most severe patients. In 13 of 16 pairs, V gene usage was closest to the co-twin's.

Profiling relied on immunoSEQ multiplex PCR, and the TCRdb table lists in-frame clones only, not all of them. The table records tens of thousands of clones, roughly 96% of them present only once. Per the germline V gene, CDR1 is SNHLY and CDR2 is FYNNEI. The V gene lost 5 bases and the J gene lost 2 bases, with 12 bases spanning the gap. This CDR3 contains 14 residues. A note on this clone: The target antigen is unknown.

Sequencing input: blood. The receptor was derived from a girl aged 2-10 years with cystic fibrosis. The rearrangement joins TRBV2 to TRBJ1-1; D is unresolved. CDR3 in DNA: TGTGCCAGCAGTCCTGCTGAGCGTAACACTGAAGCTTTCTTT. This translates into CASSPAERNTEAFF.